This TCR beta chain was sequenced for a study of OX40 agonist ivuxolimab in advanced cancers. Study overall: Patients received the agonistic anti-OX40 (CD134) antibody ivuxolimab. Those enrolled were approximately 83% male, with a mean age of around 55 years and ages from roughly 20 to 85.

Autoimmune disease history or systemic immunosuppression disqualified patients. The sampling schedule covered blood at baseline, cycle 4 day 1, and cycle 7 day 1. V lost 4 bases, J lost 3 bases, and 7 bases stayed unmatched. CDR1 SGHDT and CDR2 YYEEEE come from the germline V gene. This CDR3 spans 14 amino acids. Sequencing was performed with immunoSEQ multiplex PCR; in TCRdb, only in-frame clones are kept and a portion is missing. The sample has 65,000 to 80,000 clones; roughly 92% are singletons. The chain uses TRBV5-6 and TRBJ2-7, with 7 bases identical to TRBD1. The receptor's source is an adult with an advanced solid tumor such as melanoma, head and neck, liver or kidney cancer. This specimen consisted of CD4+ or CD8+ T cells sorted from blood, obtained in a trial of the OX40 agonist ivuxolimab. CDR3 sequence reads: CASSGWTGNYEQYF. The CDR3 DNA reads as TGTGCCAGCAGCGGATGGACAGGAAACTACGAGCAGTACTTC.